This TCR beta chain was obtained from a study of cytomegalovirus exposure and HLA in healthy donors (dated by TCRdb to the late 2010s). In terms of the full investigation: According to a later analysis, the 120 or so validation repertoires were produced on the same platform as the roughly 700 repertoires of the first cohort. The study was designed to test whether signatures of past pathogen exposure could be identified by cataloging public T cell receptors. Besides the first cohort of roughly 640 subjects, a separate validation cohort made up of 120 different subjects was used. To predict cytomegalovirus infection status, the study combined high-throughput TCR immunosequencing, statistical association of individual TCRs with disease status, and machine learning. Overall study outcomes, separate from this receptor: The validation cohort had no HLA typing available for a later analysis, so co-occurrence within that cohort was assessed over all 120 repertoires. The authors suggested that the approach could potentially be generalized to other disease states and immunological phenotypes. The classifier was reported to diagnose cytomegalovirus status with high specificity and sensitivity in both the original and validation cohorts. Most TCR sequences were seen in very few donors, while some public TCRs were found in many individuals. Three of the identified cytomegalovirus-associated TCR beta chains were confirmed in vitro to be specific for cytomegalovirus antigens. A later analysis found that TCRs clustered in the first cohort also tended to co-occur in the roughly 120 validation repertoires, with approximately 95% of cluster scores above 0. A total of around 150 TCR beta chains were listed by the study as associated with cytomegalovirus.

The protocol used for the library was the immunoSEQ multiplex PCR assay. Turning to the authors' computational methods: A statistical classification framework was developed to diagnose cytomegalovirus status using the catalog of TCR beta chain sequences. Here the immuneACCESS table is served through TCRdb, limited to in-frame sequences with V and J called. Missing clones are a known gap in these copies; in checked studies unresolved V genes cover under half, and the rest lacks a known reason. V, J and clone size reflect that table, while D and trimming were determined from the DNA. Across this sample there are roughly 200,000 clones, with roughly nine tenths seen only once. The biggest ten clones account for more than 5.5% of the sample. V lost 6 bases and J lost 0 bases; the stretch between them is 12 bases long. CDR1 and CDR2 are read off the germline V gene as MNHEY and SVGAGI. From the cysteine through the phenylalanine, the CDR3 covers 15 amino acids. The kept DNA is CDR3 alone, 45 bases in frame from the first base.

Separate from the approximately 700-subject first cohort, the validation cohort of more than 90 subjects was the group to which the donors belonged. A remark on this clone: The antigen it binds to is not known. Per-base qualities were not stored, and no clone one base away is much larger.

The sequence was obtained from a man in his thirties or forties in good health and CMV-seropositive. The rearrangement joined TRBV6-5 to TRBJ1-3; no confident D gene assignment can be made. Input material: PBMCs. The bases read TGTGCCAGCAGAGAGCCTCGGGGCTCTGGAAACACCATATATTTT. It codes for CASREPRGSGNTIYF.